A single sample is the source of the 3 T cell receptor beta chains below, sequenced in a study of blood T cell repertoires in COVID-19. TCRdb's copy holds only in-frame clones and misses some; the assay was immunoSEQ multiplex PCR. The table shows about 210,000 clones, with approximately 89% occurring only once. Sequenced input: peripheral blood. The receptors were sampled from a woman in her thirties or forties with acute or convalescent COVID-19.

V usage is TRBV5-1 and J usage is TRBJ2-1; TRBD2 aligns across 9 bases. CDR3 length equals 15 residues. In germline, CDR1 is SGHRS, CDR2 YFSETQ. V trimming: 6 bases; J trimming: 5 bases; junction bases outside the gene matches: 9. This CDR3 is CASNLGGGENNEQFF. CDR3 DNA: TGCGCCAGCAACCTCGGCGGGGGGGAAAACAATGAGCAGTTCTTC.

The V and J genes are TRBV29-1 and TRBJ1-1; D gene ambiguous. V lost 0 bases, J lost 11 bases, and 7 bases lay in between. The CDR3 has 10 amino acids. The V gene's germline CDR1 is SQVTM and CDR2 ANQGSEA. The CDR3 DNA reads as TGCAGCGTTGAAGATAACCGGGCTTTCTTT. Residues: CSVEDNRAFF. The variable domain in full, completed from reference TRBV29-1 and TRBJ1-1, reads SAVISQKPSRDICQRGTSLTIQCQVDSQVTMMFWYRQQPGQSLTLIATANQGSEATYESGFVIDKFPISRPNLTFSTLTVSNMSPEDSSIYLCSVEDNRAFFGQGTRLTVV.

This sequence joins TRBV2 and TRBJ1-4; D unresolved. Germline loops: CDR1 SNHLY, CDR2 FYNNEI. The CDR3 sequence is 16 residues long. V lost 1 base and J 2 bases, leaving 11 bases between the germline ends. The CDR3 is CASSEGIGRTNEKLFF. The DNA for the CDR3 is TGTGCCAGCAGTGAAGGGATAGGGAGGACTAATGAAAAACTGTTTTTT.